The 27 T cell receptor beta chains below come from one sample, sequenced in a study of blood T cell repertoires in COVID-19 (dated by TCRdb to 2018 to 2020). Receptor libraries were prepared by the immunoSEQ multiplex PCR assay. In its TCRdb copy, this immuneACCESS table keeps in-frame sequences only and misses some clones. Where compared with another copy, unresolved V genes explain less than half of these, and the others have no known cause. The sample table shows about 480,000 clones, and about 85% are seen once. The top ten hold approximately 2% of the sample. Sequences were obtained from PBMCs or T cells enriched from blood (not recorded which). These receptors were obtained from a woman under 30 with acute COVID-19.

This clone was recorded only once. This chain uses TRBV6-5 with TRBJ1-3; weak D call: TRBD1 (6 bases). V lost 5 bases and J lost 7, with 15 bases in between. This CDR3 has 14 amino acids. Germline V gives CDR1 MNHEY, CDR2 SVGAGI. The CDR3 nucleotides are TGTGCCAGCAGTCCCGGGACAACCGGGAACACCATATATTTT. As protein: CASSPGTTGNTIYF.

The chain has TRBV10-2 and TRBJ2-7, with 9 positions matching TRBD1. V lost 3 bases, J lost 5 bases, and 5 bases stayed unmatched. This CDR3 contains 14 residues. The germline V gene has CDR1 WSHSY and CDR2 SAAADI. The CDR3 DNA reads as TGCGCCAGCAGTGAACGGGACAGGGCACACGAGCAGTACTTC. It translates to CASSERDRAHEQYF.

The chain uses TRBV10-1 and TRBJ2-7, with D unclear. The CDR3 is 14 residues long. Germline assignment: CDR1 WNHNN and CDR2 SYGVQD (reference sequence). V was cut by 0 bases and J by 6 bases, with 12 bases left in between. The CDR3 DNA reads TGCGCCAGCAGTGAGTCGGATAGGCCGGGCGAGCAGTACTTC. It specifies CASSESDRPGEQYF.

As for this clone: Other DNA variants within this sample encode the same CDR3. The rearrangement links TRBV9 to TRBJ1-3; tentative D call: TRBD1 (6 bases). The CDR3 covers 15 residues. Trimming took 0 bases from V and 2 from J, leaving 9 bases between them. CDR1 and CDR2 (germline): SGDLS, YYNGEE. CDR3 protein: CASSVEGGAGNTIYF. The CDR3 DNA is TGTGCCAGCAGCGTAGAAGGGGGGGCTGGAAACACCATATATTTT.

The chain links TRBV15 to TRBJ2-3, with 10 bases that match TRBD2. The V gene's germline CDR1 is LNHNV and CDR2 YYDKDF (reference sequence). Germline trimming cut 1 base from V and 6 bases from J; bases unmatched to any gene: 7. The CDR3 extends over 16 amino acids. As DNA, the CDR3 is TGTGCCACCAGCAGAGGGGCTAGCGGGGGAGGTGATACGCAGTATTTT. It translates to CATSRGASGGGDTQYF.

This clone has only a few counts. This rearrangement joins TRBV19 to TRBJ2-7; perhaps TRBD1 as D (6 bases). The CDR3 is 14 residues long. The V gene lost 3 bases and the J gene lost 2 bases, with 11 bases spanning the gap. Germline assignment: CDR1 LNHDA and CDR2 SQIVND (reference sequence). CDR3 protein: CASSISSGAYEQYF. The CDR3 bases are TGTGCCAGTAGTATTTCGTCAGGGGCCTACGAGCAGTACTTC. Variable domain in full (rest from reference TRBV19 and TRBJ2-7): DGGITQSPKYLFRKEGQNVTLSCEQNLNHDAMYWYRQDPGQGLRLIYYSQIVNDFQKGDIAEGYSVSREKKESFPLTVTSAQKNPTAFYLCASSISSGAYEQYFGPGTRLTVT.

The table lists this clone with a count of one. The chain recombines TRBV28 with TRBJ2-5; 9 nucleotides line up with TRBD2. Germline V gene lookup returns CDR1 MDHEN and CDR2 SYDVKM. This CDR3 has 15 amino acids. V trimming: 3 bases; J trimming: 3 bases; junction bases outside the gene matches: 5. The CDR3 is CASSFYLAGKETQYF. Here the CDR3 DNA reads TGTGCCAGCAGTTTTTATCTAGCGGGGAAAGAGACCCAGTACTTC.

The chain has TRBV29-1 and TRBJ2-3; a weak D match, TRBD2 (5 bases). The CDR3 runs 13 residues. The germline gives CDR1 SQVTM, CDR2 ANQGSEA. Trimming removed 4 bases from V and 3 bases from J, with 11 bases in between. The CDR3 loop is CSVVSPGTDTQYF. The DNA of the CDR3 is TGCAGCGTTGTTAGTCCGGGGACAGATACGCAGTATTTT.

This clone was seen just once. The chain employs TRBV19 and TRBJ2-2; TRBD1 matches 9 bases. The J segment lost 4 bases and the V segment lost 5 bases, leaving 14 bases of the junction unmatched. This CDR3 comprises 18 residues. Germline V gene data show CDR1 as LNHDA and CDR2 as SQIVND (reference sequence). The CDR3 sequence is CASSGAPGTGYGTGELFF. DNA of the CDR3: TGTGCCAGTAGTGGCGCCCCCGGGACAGGGTATGGCACCGGGGAGCTGTTTTTT.

The chain employs TRBV9 and TRBJ2-1; the match to TRBD2 covers 11 bases. The CDR3 sequence is 15 residues long. V lost 6 bases, J lost 4 bases, and 6 bases stayed unmatched. CDR1 and CDR2 (germline): SGDLS, YYNGEE. CDR3 amino acids: CASIPPSGGYNEQFF. Here the CDR3 DNA reads TGTGCCAGCATCCCCCCTAGCGGGGGGTACAATGAGCAGTTCTTC.

V and J are TRBV7-9 and TRBJ2-7; possibly TRBD1 for D (6 bases). Trimming shortened V by 0 bases and J by 6 bases, and 18 bases separated the two germline ends. CDR3 length: 16 amino acids. Germline V gene data show CDR1 as SEHNR and CDR2 as FQNEAQ (reference sequence). Written as DNA, the CDR3 is TGTGCCAGCAGCTTAGCTCCGCGAGGGGGATTCGGCGAGCAGTACTTC. Protein: CASSLAPRGGFGEQYF.

The chain combines TRBV3-1 (or the pseudogene TRBV3-2) with TRBJ2-6; D may be TRBD1 (5 bases). CDR3 length: 19 amino acids. Trimming cost V 1 base and J 1 base, with 17 bases left between them. CDR1 and CDR2 from the germline V gene are LGHDT and YNNKEL (reference sequence). The CDR3 nucleotides are TGTGCCAGCAGCCAAGGTTTGCGTCAGGGTAATTCTGGGGCCAACGTCCTGACTTTC. Its translation: CASSQGLRQGNSGANVLTF.

The genes are TRBV2 and TRBJ2-2, with 9 bases that match TRBD1. Losses at the gene ends were 4 bases for V and 5 bases for J; bases not matched to a gene: 5. From germline, CDR1 is SNHLY and CDR2 FYNNEI. This CDR3 region has 15 residues. For the CDR3, the DNA is TGTGCCAGCAGTGGAGGGACAGGGCAAACCGGGGAGCTGTTTTTT. It translates to CASSGGTGQTGELFF.

This rearrangement joins TRBV5-1 to TRBJ2-5, with 11 bases matching TRBD2. The CDR3 is 16 amino acids. Losses at the gene ends were 0 bases for V and 2 bases for J; bases not matched to a gene: 3. CDR1 is SGHRS and CDR2 is YFSETQ in the germline V gene. The CDR3: CASSLGLAGSQETQYF. The CDR3 bases are TGCGCCAGCAGCTTGGGACTAGCGGGGAGTCAAGAGACCCAGTACTTC.

The chain employs TRBV5-6 and TRBJ2-7; D unclear. Trimming left V 1 base short and J 3 bases short, with 11 bases between. CDR3 length: 14 residues. From germline, CDR1 is SGHDT and CDR2 YYEEEE. The CDR3 nucleotides are TGTGCCAGCAGCTTGAGCCGGTTTAACTACGAGCAGTACTTC. It specifies CASSLSRFNYEQYF.

The J gene is TRBJ2-1, the V gene TRBV9; D unclear. Trimming took off 0 bases at V and 1 base at J, with 8 bases between the two ends. The V gene's germline CDR1 is SGDLS and CDR2 YYNGEE. The CDR3 has 15 amino acids. The CDR3 DNA follows: TGTGCCAGCAGCGTAGCTAGACTGTCCTACAATGAGCAGTTCTTC. Protein: CASSVARLSYNEQFF.

The chain combines TRBV10-3 with TRBJ2-1, with 7 bases that match TRBD2. The junction had 10 bases not matched to a gene; V was cut back by 6 bases and J by 5 bases. CDR3 length equals 15 residues. Germline values: CDR1 ENHRY, CDR2 SYGVKD. This chain's CDR3 is CAIRLGLGTNNEQFF. CDR3 in DNA: TGTGCCATCAGATTAGGACTAGGGACCAACAATGAGCAGTTCTTC.

CDR3 bases: TGTGCCAGCAGTTTACGCAGATCTGGAAACACCATATATTTT. The encoded protein is CASSLRRSGNTIYF. The chain employs TRBV27 and TRBJ1-3; unclear D gene. CDR3 length: 14 amino acids. Between the trimmed V and J ends, which lost 2 bases and 1 base, there was a span of 6 bases. Germline loops: CDR1 MNHEY, CDR2 SMNVEV (reference sequence).

This chain joins TRBV3-1 (or the pseudogene TRBV3-2) and TRBJ2-1, with D tentatively TRBD2 (5 bases). This CDR3 comprises 16 residues. V dropped 1 base and J dropped 0 bases, with 10 bases sitting between them. Germline CDR1 and CDR2: LGHDT and YNNKEL (reference sequence). CDR3: CASSQGGLASYNEQFF. CDR3 nucleotide sequence: TGTGCCAGCAGCCAAGGAGGACTGGCCTCCTACAATGAGCAGTTCTTC.

The chain recombines TRBV19 with TRBJ2-1, with D possibly TRBD2 on 6 matching bases. This CDR3 contains 15 residues. The V and J ends lost 5 bases and 8 bases respectively, with 19 bases between them. The germline gives CDR1 LNHDA, CDR2 SQIVND (reference sequence). The CDR3 bases are TGTGCCAGTAGTCCGAGAGGGGCATGGAGGGATGAGCAGTTCTTC. As protein: CASSPRGAWRDEQFF.

This chain joins TRBV4-1 and TRBJ1-5; D is possibly TRBD1 (5 bases). Germline loops: CDR1 MGHRA, CDR2 YSYEKL. Trimming took off 4 bases at V and 3 bases at J, with 16 bases between the two ends. The CDR3 is 16 amino acids. CDR3 sequence reads: CASSPQAEGLNQPQHF. The CDR3 nucleotides are TGCGCCAGCAGCCCCCAAGCGGAGGGGCTCAATCAGCCCCAGCATTTT.

The chain carries TRBV7-3 and TRBJ2-1; TRBD2 aligns across 8 bases. CDR3 length equals 15 residues. Germline CDR1 is SGHTA and CDR2 is FQGTGA. The V segment lost 5 bases and the J segment 1 base; nucleotides outside the gene matches: 4. The CDR3 DNA reads TGTGCCAGCAGCGCAGGACTAGCTTCCTACAATGAGCAGTTCTTC. Its protein product is CASSAGLASYNEQFF.

This clone showed up just once. The J gene is TRBJ1-4, the V gene TRBV6-5, with a weak D call TRBD1 (6 bases). Germline V gene sequence: CDR1 MNHEY, CDR2 SVGAGI. The CDR3 extends over 16 amino acids. The V end lost 4 bases, the J end lost 8 bases, and 20 bases lay between the germline ends. As DNA, the CDR3 is TGTGCCAGCAGTTCAGGACAGATGGGGTTAGGAGAAAAACTGTTTTTT. This encodes CASSSGQMGLGEKLFF.

The rearrangement joins TRBV3-1 (or the pseudogene TRBV3-2) to TRBJ2-2; TRBD1 matches at 7 bases. The junction had 5 bases not matched to a gene; V was cut back by 5 bases and J by 5 bases. Germline V CDR1 and CDR2: LGHDT, YNNKEL (reference sequence). The CDR3 contains 14 residues. This CDR3 reads CASSTGTDTGELFF. DNA of the CDR3: TGTGCCAGCAGCACGGGGACAGATACCGGGGAGCTGTTTTTT.

The chain recombines TRBV28 with TRBJ2-5; D is undetermined. Germline V gene lookup returns CDR1 MDHEN and CDR2 SYDVKM. Trimming took 8 bases from V and 4 from J, leaving 11 bases between them. The CDR3 has 12 amino acids. The CDR3 reads CASQAGIETQYF. CDR3 DNA: TGTGCCAGCCAGGCAGGAATAGAGACCCAGTACTTC. Supplemented by reference TRBV28 and TRBJ2-5, the full variable domain reads DVKVTQSSRYLVKRTGEKVFLECVQDMDHENMFWYRQDPGLGLRLIYFSYDVKMKEKGDIPEGYSVSREKKERFSLILESASTNQTSMYLCASQAGIETQYFGPGTRLLVL.

The CDR3 DNA sequence: TGTGCCAGTAGCGACAGGGTCAGGCTGTCGTACAATGAGCAGTTCTTC. Its translation: CASSDRVRLSYNEQFF. The chain recombines TRBV19 with TRBJ2-1; 7 nucleotides line up with TRBD1. In germline, CDR1 is LNHDA, CDR2 SQIVND (reference sequence). This CDR3 region has 16 residues. V gave up 6 bases and J gave up 4 bases; unmatched junction bases: 12.

V gene TRBV13 combines with J gene TRBJ2-7; 9 bases line up with TRBD1. The germline gives CDR1 PRHDT, CDR2 FYEKMQ (reference sequence). Germline trimming cut 0 bases from V and 4 bases from J; bases unmatched to any gene: 1. The CDR3 is made up of 14 amino acids. CDR3 bases: TGTGCCAGCAGCTTAGGGGACAGGGGTTACGAGCAGTACTTC. Translation gives CASSLGDRGYEQYF.